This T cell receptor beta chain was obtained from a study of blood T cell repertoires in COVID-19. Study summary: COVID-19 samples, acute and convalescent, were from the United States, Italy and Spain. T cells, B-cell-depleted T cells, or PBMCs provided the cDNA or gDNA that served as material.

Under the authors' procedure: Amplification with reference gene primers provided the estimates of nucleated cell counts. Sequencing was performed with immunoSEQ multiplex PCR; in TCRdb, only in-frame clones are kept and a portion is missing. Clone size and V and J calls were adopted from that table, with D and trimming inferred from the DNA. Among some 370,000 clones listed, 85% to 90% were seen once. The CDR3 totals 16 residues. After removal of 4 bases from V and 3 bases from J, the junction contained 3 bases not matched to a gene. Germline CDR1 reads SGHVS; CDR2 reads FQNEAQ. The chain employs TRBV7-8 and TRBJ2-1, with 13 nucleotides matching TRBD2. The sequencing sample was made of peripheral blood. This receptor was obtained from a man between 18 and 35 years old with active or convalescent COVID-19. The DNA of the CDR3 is TGTGCCAGCAGCTGGGGGACTAGCGGGAACTACAATGAGCAGTTCTTC. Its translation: CASSWGTSGNYNEQFF. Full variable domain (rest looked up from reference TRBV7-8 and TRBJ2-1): GAGVSQSPRYKVAKRGQDVALRCDPISGHVSLFWYQQALGQGPEFLTYFQNEAQLDKSGLPSDRFFAERPEGSVSTLKIQRTQQEDSAVYLCASSWGTSGNYNEQFFGPGTRLTVL.